This note documents a single TCR beta chain sequence. Its specific antigen is unknown. This CDR3 fails to terminate in the conserved phenylalanine or tryptophan, so it likely reflects a read error. Libraries were built with the immunoSEQ multiplex PCR assay. For the multiplex PCR, a mixture combining 60 forward primers for TCR Vbeta segments and 13 reverse primers for TCR Jbeta segments was used. A multiplex PCR assay on genomic DNA amplified the CDR3 region of rearranged TCR beta genes. On the Illumina HiSeq System, the amplified TCR beta libraries were sequenced as 87-base-pair reads. The paper's processing steps were these. A later analysis counted 65 million to 90 million unique TCR beta chains across the 666 repertoires, and some 11 million of these chains were shared by at least two donors. Raw reads were error-corrected and collapsed into unique sequences by a nearest-neighbor algorithm in which closely related sequences were merged to remove PCR and sequencing errors. CDR3 sequences were aligned to IMGT reference sequences to assign V, D and J gene segments. For a sequence to be retained, a match of at least six nucleotides was required to both a V gene segment and a J gene segment. Rearrangements were classified as productive when the CDR3 lacked stop codons and remained in frame with V and J, and all other rearrangements were classified as non-productive. CDR3 was defined by IMGT convention, running from the second conserved V-encoded cysteine to the conserved J-encoded phenylalanine. In an earlier analysis of 500 to 650 of the donors, sequences lacking an unambiguous match to a single V gene segment were excluded. In an earlier analysis of approximately 550 of the donors, V segments were called functional above 56.7% productive rearrangements and were called segregating when the between-donor standard deviation exceeded 5%. A statistical classification framework was developed to diagnose cytomegalovirus status using the catalog of TCR beta chain sequences. In a later analysis, TCR nucleotide sequences were compared against IMGT/GENE-DB human TR gene sequences so that V and J genes could be assigned. Using the TCRdist pipeline, a later analysis assigned CDR3 sequences along with most-parsimonious VDJ recombination scenarios. In a later analysis, each TCR beta chain was defined by its CDR3 amino acid sequence together with its V-gene family, and reads without a unique V-gene family were excluded. As a way to deal with suspected cross-contamination and a sequencing artifact, a later analysis dropped 450 to 600 nucleotide sequences that were highly shared and had low generation probability. For each public chain, a later analysis derived a clonal expansion index from normalized ranks of inferred template counts within each repertoire. A later analysis computed generation probabilities with a VDJ recombination model fitted to out-of-frame rearrangements, and checked the results against IGoR. A later analysis scored TCR-TCR, TCR-HLA and TCR-CMV co-occurrence with hypergeometric tests, applying a repertoire-size bias correction to TCR pairs. False discovery rates were estimated in a later analysis by permuting HLA or CMV assignments 20 times. A later analysis grouped co-occurring TCRs with DBSCAN, adding TCRdist sequence similarity when clustering within HLA-allele-positive subsets. Co-occurrence clustering excluded repertoires with fewer than 30,000 or more than 120,000 public chains, plus five with anomalous nucleotide sharing. The table was pulled from immuneACCESS by TCRdb, which kept in-frame rearrangements only. Such tables lose some clones; where checked, under half of the loss comes from unresolved V genes, and the rest has no known cause. That table is the source of V, J and clone size, and D and trimming were worked out from the DNA. The sample has around 130,000 clones on record, around 74% of them singletons. Under 3.5% of the sample is taken by the ten largest.

The CDR3 extends over 13 residues, inclusive of both ends. The retained sequence is limited to the CDR3, 39 bases, with the frame set at the first base. V and J are truncated by 1 base and 4 bases respectively, leaving an intervening sequence of 7 bases. CDR1 GTSNPN and CDR2 SVGIG were looked up in the germline V gene (reference sequence). The record originates from a study of cytomegalovirus exposure and HLA in healthy donors (TCRdb year 2017). Regarding the research as a whole: In an earlier analysis of 450 to 750 of the donors, about 260 Gb of sequence data and 90 million to 130 million unique TCR beta sequences from some 170 million T cells were reported. The later analysis used no new phenotypic data to find candidate immune exposures, relying instead on TCR beta sequences and their occurrence across donors. Every discovery cohort repertoire had been produced on one sequencing platform. Across some 400 genotyped donors of the cohort, an average of approximately 240,000 unique TCR beta nucleotide sequences per donor were sequenced, and approximately 19% of those sequences were non-productive. The genetic ancestry cluster associated with self-reported Caucasian donors included 80% to 90% of the roughly 380 genotyped donors. The study profiled the T cell repertoires of under 850 subjects by immunosequencing and related them to cytomegalovirus serostatus. Both class I and class II loci were covered by HLA typing, at four-digit resolution. The study was designed to test whether signatures of past pathogen exposure could be identified by cataloging public T cell receptors. To predict cytomegalovirus infection status, the study brought together high-throughput TCR immunosequencing, statistical association of individual TCRs with disease status, and machine learning. A later analysis re-analyzed previously published TCR beta repertoires from 666 donors and added high-resolution HLA genotyping to study TCR occurrence patterns. To decide whether each TCR beta V gene segment behaved as functional or pseudogenic, an earlier analysis of some 580 of the donors relied on high-throughput TCR beta sequencing. A later genetic analysis used genome-wide SNP genotypes for 398 of the 666 donors, treating that subset as a discovery cohort. In addition to the first cohort of roughly 700 subjects, a separate validation cohort of over 90 different subjects was used. An early release that covered some 630 HLA-typed donors contained about 290 gigabases of sequencing data and tens of millions of unique TCR sequences. Donor age, sex, ethnicity and CMV serostatus were collected together with the repertoire data. The number of typed donors differed by locus: about 620-640 for A, B, C, DRB1 and DQB1; approximately 520 for DQA1; approximately 600 for DPA1; and some 450 for DPB1. Because of strong linkage in the cohort, roughly five DR-DQ haplotypes were treated as single units for association and clustering.

The cohort consisted of more than 650 healthy bone marrow donors. At the time of sampling, every cohort member was nominally healthy, though immune exposures that went unrecorded were likely present. The donor tested CMV seronegative and was one of the 352 seronegative cohort members. A peripheral blood sample was collected from each donor, and TCR beta sequencing was performed on peripheral blood mononuclear cells. The Qiagen DNeasy Blood Extraction Kit was used to extract genomic DNA from the blood cell samples. What the study reported, not specific to this receptor: The study listed 150 to 200 TCR beta chains as associated with cytomegalovirus. A later genetic analysis reported fewer N-insertions in productive TCRs among donors in an Asian-associated ancestry cluster than the approximately 700-donor mean. In both the original and validation cohorts, the classifier was reported to diagnose cytomegalovirus status with high specificity and sensitivity. According to a later analysis, most CMV-associated TCR beta chains appeared to be HLA-restricted, and the HLA associations seemed to be driven largely by CMV exposure. In a later analysis, the rate of TCR association differed among HLA loci, with DRB1 alleles having the most associated TCRs and HLA-C alleles having the fewest. Some IMGT-functional V segments, including TRBV6-2 and TRBV6-3, could not be distinguished by the 87-base-pair reads and were therefore excluded. Correlated functional status among segregating V segments might be attributable to linkage disequilibrium, but an unknown experimental factor could not be ruled out. HLA typing was unavailable for some donors at each locus, so association tests used only the typed subset. Presence/absence analyses assumed roughly uniform sequencing depth across donors, an assumption that may not hold. According to a later analysis, parvovirus B19, influenza, CMV and Epstein-Barr virus appeared linked to several top co-occurrence clusters. A group of highly shared sequence variants was considered likely to be a technical artifact of the sequencing pipeline. In a later genetic analysis, a missense DCLRE1C variant was associated with V-gene and J-gene trimming of TCR beta chains, and the association was replicated in an independent cohort. The only immune exposure information available for the cohort was CMV serostatus. Across donors, most TCR sequences were observed very rarely, whereas some public TCRs were present in many individuals. Assigning TCR associations to individual alleles was difficult when HLA alleles, especially DR and DQ, strongly co-occurred. Because counts were too low, fewer than 20 rarely observed V segments, including chromosome 9 orphons, were excluded from the earlier analysis of around 640 of the donors. This cohort had only TCR beta chains sequenced, and the lack of alpha or paired-chain data limited which features could be detected. Specific HLA alleles were associated with 15,000 to 20,000 TCR beta sequences at a false discovery rate of 0.05 in a later analysis. In vitro tests confirmed that a few of the cytomegalovirus-associated TCR beta chains recognize cytomegalovirus antigens. In an earlier analysis of 587 of the donors, most TCR beta V segments appeared in productive rearrangements about 87% or about 30% of the time, broadly matching IMGT annotations. A further reported finding was that TCR beta sequences accurately predicted the HLA-A and HLA-B alleles for most subjects in the first cohort. The authors suggested that the approach could potentially be generalized to other disease states and immunological phenotypes. In a later analysis, HLA-associated TCR beta chains showed more clonal expansion and lower generation probabilities than non-associated chains that were equally common.

The sequence was collected from a man younger than 40 in good health and CMV-seronegative. Sequences were obtained from PBMCs. The sequence joins TRBV30 to TRBJ1-4; the D gene is possibly TRBD1, with 5 bases matching. The nucleotide sequence is given as TGTGCCTGGAGTGATGACAGTAATGAAAAACTGTTTGTT. It encodes CAWSDDSNEKLFV.